This T cell receptor (beta chain) stems from a study of T cell repertoires in cytomegalovirus infection. Study details: Researchers turned to recently identified HLA-C-restricted CMV epitopes as well as well-studied HLA-B-restricted ones. Public TCR beta signatures were indicative of both CMV infection and a matching HLA type.

MiXCR was run by TCRdb on the reads, yielding one entry per CDR3 protein. The repertoire holds hundreds of thousands of distinct CDR3 sequences, with around 29% as singletons. Notes on this clonotype: What it recognizes is unknown.

Trimming pared 4 bases from V and 0 bases from J, leaving 21 bases between. The CDR3 length is 18 residues. In germline, CDR1 is SEHNR, CDR2 FQNEAQ (reference sequence). Notes on the study in general: CMV carriers with the relevant HLA were identified by cumulative public TCR beta family frequency. Clonotypes of TCR beta that were HLA-C-restricted and CMV-specific dominated the ex vivo response.

Material: cultured CD8+ T cells from PBMCs, obtained from culture after CMV antigen stimulation. The sequence was obtained from a human donor in good health (CMV status not recorded). Some clones in this sample may be carry-over from other donors' samples. The rearrangement joins TRBV7-9 to TRBJ1-1; no clear D gene. The CDR3 region has the DNA TGTGCCAGCAGCTCCTCCGGGGAGAAGCCCGGGGTGAACACTGAAGCTTTCTTT. It yields the protein CASSSSGEKPGVNTEAFF.